A single T cell receptor (beta chain) is shown here with its context. Its specificity is not known. Tagging with unique molecular identifiers was a feature of the TCR beta cDNA libraries. TCRdb redid the calling of the PCR reads with MiXCR, one entry per CDR3 protein. The sample has roughly 410,000 distinct CDR3 sequences; less than 40% are singletons. This sample is drawn from a study of post-analysis software for immune sequencing data. Study-level background: The cohort encompassed relapsing-remitting, secondary progressive and progressive-relapsing multiple sclerosis disease courses.

Findings of the study overall: TRBV5-6, TRBV5-1 and TRBV20-1 were among five TRBV segments more frequent in patients than controls. In multiple sclerosis, normalized Chao1 diversity was significantly below that of controls.

Germline V gene sequence: CDR1 MGHRA, CDR2 YSYEKL. The V end was cut by 3 bases, the J end by 0 bases, with 13 bases between. This CDR3 is 16 amino acids long. The rearrangement uses TRBV4-1 and TRBJ2-3; TRBD1 or TRBD2 may be the D gene (6 bases each). Input material: blood. The TCR originated in a girl under 18 with multiple sclerosis. The DNA of the CDR3 is TGCGCCAGCAGCCAGTCGTGGGGGGCTAGCACAGATACGCAGTATTTT. This encodes CASSQSWGASTDTQYF.